This T cell receptor (beta chain) was obtained from a study of prognosis after radiotherapy for stage I lung cancer. This clonotype was seen ten or more times. Two-round multiplex PCR on genomic DNA was the method by which TCR beta CDR3 was amplified. The authors ran first-round PCR with primers specific to each TRBV and TRBJ gene. TCRdb reanalysed the multiplex PCR reads using MiXCR and keeps one entry per CDR3 protein. The sample consists of roughly 12,000 distinct CDR3 sequences, approximately 40% of them appearing once. Source: PBMCs, taken before or after stereotactic body radiation therapy (not recorded which). The origin of this receptor is a donor older than 45 with non-small cell lung cancer.

The CDR3 loop reads CAGRSRNTEAFF. CDR3 coding DNA: TGTGCCGGAAGATCCAGGAACACTGAAGCTTTCTTT. The rearrangement uses TRBV7-9 and TRBJ1-1, with D uncertain. Trimming took 11 bases from V and 1 from J, leaving 11 bases between them. Germline V gene sequence: CDR1 SEHNR, CDR2 FQNEAQ (reference sequence). The CDR3 contains 12 residues.